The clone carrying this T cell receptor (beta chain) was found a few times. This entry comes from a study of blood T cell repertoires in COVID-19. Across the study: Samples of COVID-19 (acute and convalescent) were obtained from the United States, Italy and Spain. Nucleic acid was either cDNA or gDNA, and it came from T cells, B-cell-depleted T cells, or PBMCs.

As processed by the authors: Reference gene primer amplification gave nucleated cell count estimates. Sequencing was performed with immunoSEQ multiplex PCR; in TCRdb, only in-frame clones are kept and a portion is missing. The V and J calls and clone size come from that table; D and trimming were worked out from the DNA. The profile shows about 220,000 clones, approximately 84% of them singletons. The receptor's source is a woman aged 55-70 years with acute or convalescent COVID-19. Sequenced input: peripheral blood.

CDR3 DNA: TGTGCCACCACGACAGGTTCCGAAGCTTTCTTT. Translating it yields CATTTGSEAFF. The chain uses TRBV10-3 and TRBJ1-1, with D maybe TRBD1 (6 bases). V was pared by 10 bases and J by 8 bases, with 14 bases between. The CDR3 loop spans 11 amino acids. The V gene's germline CDR1 is ENHRY and CDR2 SYGVKD.